One and the same sample provided the 15 T cell receptor beta chains below, sequenced in a study of blood T cell repertoires in COVID-19. Method: immunoSEQ multiplex PCR; TCRdb's copy keeps in-frame clones and lacks some. The data show 15,000 or so clones, approximately 80% seen once. The sequenced material came from peripheral blood. The receptors originated from a man at least 80 years old with active COVID-19.

V and J are TRBV10-3 and TRBJ1-2; D call uncertain. This CDR3 is 13 amino acids long. Germline V gene data show CDR1 as ENHRY and CDR2 as SYGVKD. Trimming took off 3 bases at V and 0 bases at J, with 5 bases between the two ends. Here the CDR3 reads CAISDGANYGYTF. CDR3 bases: TGTGCCATCAGTGACGGAGCTAACTATGGCTACACCTTC.

This chain uses TRBV7-9 with TRBJ2-1, with D possibly being TRBD2 (6 bases). Germline lookup yields CDR1 SEHNR and CDR2 FQNEAQ (reference sequence). The CDR3 runs 16 residues. With 0 bases removed from V and 1 base from J, the gap between germline ends came to 10 bases. The CDR3, as DNA: TGTGCCAGCAGCTTAGCCGGGAGCGGGTCCTACAATGAGCAGTTCTTC. Its translation: CASSLAGSGSYNEQFF.

The chain carries TRBV4-1 and TRBJ2-1; TRBD2 aligns across 9 bases. The CDR3 covers 20 residues. Germline loops: CDR1 MGHRA, CDR2 YSYEKL. V dropped 2 bases and J dropped 0; count of bases not matched to a gene: 14. The CDR3 protein is CASSQLRTSVPSGSYNEQFF. CDR3 DNA: TGCGCCAGCAGCCAACTTAGGACTAGCGTTCCTTCGGGCTCCTACAATGAGCAGTTCTTC.

V gene TRBV2 combines with J gene TRBJ2-5, with 7 bases fitting TRBD2. The CDR3 runs to 14 residues. CDR1 and CDR2 (germline): SNHLY, FYNNEI. V dropped 2 bases and J dropped 7; count of bases not matched to a gene: 7. CDR3 bases: TGTGCCAGCAGTGAAAGAGCGGGAACTGTGACCCAGTACTTC. Translating gives CASSERAGTVTQYF.

This sequence joins TRBV6-5 and TRBJ2-3; 8 bases match TRBD1. CDR1 and CDR2 from the germline V gene are MNHEY and SVGAGI. The CDR3 consists of 15 residues. The trim removed 7 bases at V and 0 bases at J, leaving 6 bases unmatched. The CDR3 region is CASTPQGASTDTQYF. The DNA of the CDR3 is TGTGCCAGCACCCCGCAGGGGGCTAGCACAGATACGCAGTATTTT.

The V call is TRBV29-1, the J call TRBJ2-1, with D tentatively TRBD2 (5 bases). The V and J ends lost 2 bases and 7 bases respectively, with 18 bases between them. CDR3 length: 15 residues. CDR1 is SQVTM, CDR2 ANQGSEA, per germline. The CDR3 loop reads CSVEWLSGRMNEQFF. The CDR3 DNA sequence: TGCAGCGTTGAATGGTTAAGCGGACGAATGAATGAGCAGTTCTTC.

The chain has TRBV19 and TRBJ2-7, with 8 bases lining up with TRBD1. Germline-derived CDR1 and CDR2 are LNHDA and SQIVND (reference sequence). V lost 3 bases, J lost 2 bases, and 6 bases stayed unmatched. This CDR3 is built from 15 residues. In DNA form, the CDR3 reads TGTGCCAGTAGTATTTCAGGGGGCATTACCTACGAGCAGTACTTC. Protein product: CASSISGGITYEQYF.

The CDR3 DNA reads TGCAGCGTTTTAGAAGGGGGTAGAAATCAGCCCCAGCATTTT. Its protein product is CSVLEGGRNQPQHF. The rearrangement joins TRBV29-1 to TRBJ1-5; a weak D match, TRBD1 (6 bases). Trimming stripped 5 bases from V and 4 bases from J, with 15 bases between. The CDR3 spans 14 residues. Germline V gene lookup returns CDR1 SQVTM and CDR2 ANQGSEA.

V is TRBV7-9 and J is TRBJ1-4; D is possibly TRBD1 (5 bases). CDR1 and CDR2 (germline): SEHNR, FQNEAQ (reference sequence). V lost 1 base, J lost 4 bases, and 10 bases lay in between. The CDR3 has 15 residues. CDR3 bases: TGTGCCAGCAGCTTAGGGAGGGGCATTAATGAAAAACTGTTTTTT. Translation: CASSLGRGINEKLFF.

The V and J genes are TRBV29-1 and TRBJ2-5; D uncertain. The CDR3 totals 10 residues. Germline CDR1 and CDR2: SQVTM and ANQGSEA. V shed 3 bases and J shed 4 bases, with 3 bases lying between them. The CDR3 bases are TGCAGCGTTGAGGCAGAGACCCAGTACTTC. Protein sequence: CSVEAETQYF.

The chain uses TRBV5-1 and TRBJ2-2; possible D gene TRBD2, 5 bases. V was cut by 4 bases and J by 6 bases, with 13 bases left in between. The CDR3 runs 14 residues. Per the germline V gene, CDR1 is SGHRS and CDR2 is YFSETQ. The CDR3 DNA is TGCGCCAGCAGCCCCCGAGACTACCCCGGGGAGCTGTTTTTT. Translating it yields CASSPRDYPGELFF.

The chain couples TRBV27 to TRBJ1-2; D possibly corresponds to TRBD1 (6 bases). V was pared by 5 bases and J by 3 bases, with 13 bases between. This CDR3 is built from 14 residues. Per germline, CDR1 MNHEY and CDR2 SMNVEV (reference sequence). The CDR3 loop reads CASSPPNRDYGYTF. CDR3 bases: TGTGCCAGCAGTCCCCCTAACAGGGACTATGGCTACACCTTC.

This chain joins TRBV19 and TRBJ2-1; 7 bases are a match to TRBD1. Germline V gene data show CDR1 as LNHDA and CDR2 as SQIVND (reference sequence). The CDR3 has 14 amino acids. V shed 6 bases and J 5 bases; nucleotides not matched to a gene: 7. The CDR3 DNA is TGTGCCAGTAGGTCCCGGGACAGAAACAATGAGCAGTTCTTC. This encodes CASRSRDRNNEQFF.

The V call is TRBV20-1, the J call TRBJ2-1; 11 positions agree with TRBD2. The CDR3 has 16 residues. Unmatched junction bases numbered 5, after V lost 3 bases and J lost 1 base. Germline V gene sequence: CDR1 DFQATT, CDR2 SNEGSKA (reference sequence). CDR3 sequence (DNA): TGCAGTGCTAGTCCTAGCGGGAGGTTTTCCTACAATGAGCAGTTCTTC. Amino acids: CSASPSGRFSYNEQFF.

The V call is TRBV6-6, the J call TRBJ2-7, with D perhaps TRBD1 (5 bases). Germline CDR1 MNHNY, CDR2 SVGAGI (reference sequence). V dropped 2 bases and J dropped 2 bases, with 10 bases sitting between them. There are 14 residues in the CDR3. The CDR3 DNA reads TGTGCCAGCAGTTACGGCATCAGGGCCTACGAGCAGTACTTC. Amino acid sequence: CASSYGIRAYEQYF.